The following is a T cell receptor beta chain sequence with its context. The target of this receptor is not known. Per-base qualities were not stored, and no clone one base away is much larger. Whole blood was collected in K2EDTA tubes by collaborating institutions according to the institutions' own protocols. Collaborator samples were shipped for TCRbeta analysis as frozen whole blood, isolated PBMCs, or DNA extracted from either sample type. TCRbeta CDR3 regions were amplified from genomic DNA using the immunoSEQ Assay, a bias-controlled multiplex PCR. As for the authors' bioinformatics: Within the assay, amplification of reference gene primers was used to estimate how many nucleated cells each sample contained. Sequence reads were collapsed and filtered to measure the absolute abundance of every unique TCRbeta CDR3 rearrangement. For each sample, productive Simpson clonality was calculated by taking the square root of Simpson's diversity index across productive rearrangements. TCRdb provides this immuneACCESS table in a form limited to in-frame rearrangements. Some clones are lacking; in checked studies, under half of them reflect an unresolved V gene, and why the rest are absent is not known. V and J calls and clone size are given by that table; D and trimming were obtained from the DNA. The sample table lists 450,000 to 500,000 clones, around 85% of them with a count of one. Roughly 3.2% of the sample is taken by the ten largest.

This sample was included in a study of blood T cell repertoires in COVID-19 (dated by TCRdb to about 2020). About the study as a whole: Samples from collaborators originated in the United States, Italy and Spain and spanned both the acute and convalescent phases of COVID-19. The prospective study material was composed of cDNA or gDNA derived from T cells, B-cell-depleted T cells, or PBMCs. Deeply sampled blood TCRbeta repertoires from subjects exposed to, actively infected with, or recovered from COVID-19 were included in the dataset. The repertoires were made available in a free public database intended to serve as a resource for research on the immune response to SARS-CoV-2. Samples were obtained from the ongoing ImmuneRACE study (first 160 participants) and from approximately 1,200 subjects provided by 6 global collaborators. Nearly every sample came with metadata listing a de-identified subject ID, COVID-19 status, age in years and sex. HLA class I and class II types, where available, came from metadata supplied by the sample provider rather than from assay-based typing.

The paper's findings and limits, for the study overall: The quantity of clinical and demographic metadata differed by source and by participant and was supplied without curation.

CDR1 and CDR2 are drawn from the germline V gene (reference sequence): GTSNPN, SVGIG. V loses 6 bases of germline sequence and J loses 2 bases, and the interval between the two ends is 8 bases. The CDR3 holds 13 amino acids from the cysteine to the phenylalanine. The sequence is cut down to CDR3 DNA, 39 bases in frame from base 1. This TCR came from a human donor in a cohort sampled during active COVID-19. The chain joins TRBV30 to TRBJ2-6; TRBD2 is a possible D gene, resting on 6 matching bases. The sequenced sample consisted of peripheral blood. The CDR3 loop reads CACAGTGANVLTF. The sequence in DNA is TGTGCCTGCGCGGGGACTGGGGCCAACGTCCTGACTTTC.